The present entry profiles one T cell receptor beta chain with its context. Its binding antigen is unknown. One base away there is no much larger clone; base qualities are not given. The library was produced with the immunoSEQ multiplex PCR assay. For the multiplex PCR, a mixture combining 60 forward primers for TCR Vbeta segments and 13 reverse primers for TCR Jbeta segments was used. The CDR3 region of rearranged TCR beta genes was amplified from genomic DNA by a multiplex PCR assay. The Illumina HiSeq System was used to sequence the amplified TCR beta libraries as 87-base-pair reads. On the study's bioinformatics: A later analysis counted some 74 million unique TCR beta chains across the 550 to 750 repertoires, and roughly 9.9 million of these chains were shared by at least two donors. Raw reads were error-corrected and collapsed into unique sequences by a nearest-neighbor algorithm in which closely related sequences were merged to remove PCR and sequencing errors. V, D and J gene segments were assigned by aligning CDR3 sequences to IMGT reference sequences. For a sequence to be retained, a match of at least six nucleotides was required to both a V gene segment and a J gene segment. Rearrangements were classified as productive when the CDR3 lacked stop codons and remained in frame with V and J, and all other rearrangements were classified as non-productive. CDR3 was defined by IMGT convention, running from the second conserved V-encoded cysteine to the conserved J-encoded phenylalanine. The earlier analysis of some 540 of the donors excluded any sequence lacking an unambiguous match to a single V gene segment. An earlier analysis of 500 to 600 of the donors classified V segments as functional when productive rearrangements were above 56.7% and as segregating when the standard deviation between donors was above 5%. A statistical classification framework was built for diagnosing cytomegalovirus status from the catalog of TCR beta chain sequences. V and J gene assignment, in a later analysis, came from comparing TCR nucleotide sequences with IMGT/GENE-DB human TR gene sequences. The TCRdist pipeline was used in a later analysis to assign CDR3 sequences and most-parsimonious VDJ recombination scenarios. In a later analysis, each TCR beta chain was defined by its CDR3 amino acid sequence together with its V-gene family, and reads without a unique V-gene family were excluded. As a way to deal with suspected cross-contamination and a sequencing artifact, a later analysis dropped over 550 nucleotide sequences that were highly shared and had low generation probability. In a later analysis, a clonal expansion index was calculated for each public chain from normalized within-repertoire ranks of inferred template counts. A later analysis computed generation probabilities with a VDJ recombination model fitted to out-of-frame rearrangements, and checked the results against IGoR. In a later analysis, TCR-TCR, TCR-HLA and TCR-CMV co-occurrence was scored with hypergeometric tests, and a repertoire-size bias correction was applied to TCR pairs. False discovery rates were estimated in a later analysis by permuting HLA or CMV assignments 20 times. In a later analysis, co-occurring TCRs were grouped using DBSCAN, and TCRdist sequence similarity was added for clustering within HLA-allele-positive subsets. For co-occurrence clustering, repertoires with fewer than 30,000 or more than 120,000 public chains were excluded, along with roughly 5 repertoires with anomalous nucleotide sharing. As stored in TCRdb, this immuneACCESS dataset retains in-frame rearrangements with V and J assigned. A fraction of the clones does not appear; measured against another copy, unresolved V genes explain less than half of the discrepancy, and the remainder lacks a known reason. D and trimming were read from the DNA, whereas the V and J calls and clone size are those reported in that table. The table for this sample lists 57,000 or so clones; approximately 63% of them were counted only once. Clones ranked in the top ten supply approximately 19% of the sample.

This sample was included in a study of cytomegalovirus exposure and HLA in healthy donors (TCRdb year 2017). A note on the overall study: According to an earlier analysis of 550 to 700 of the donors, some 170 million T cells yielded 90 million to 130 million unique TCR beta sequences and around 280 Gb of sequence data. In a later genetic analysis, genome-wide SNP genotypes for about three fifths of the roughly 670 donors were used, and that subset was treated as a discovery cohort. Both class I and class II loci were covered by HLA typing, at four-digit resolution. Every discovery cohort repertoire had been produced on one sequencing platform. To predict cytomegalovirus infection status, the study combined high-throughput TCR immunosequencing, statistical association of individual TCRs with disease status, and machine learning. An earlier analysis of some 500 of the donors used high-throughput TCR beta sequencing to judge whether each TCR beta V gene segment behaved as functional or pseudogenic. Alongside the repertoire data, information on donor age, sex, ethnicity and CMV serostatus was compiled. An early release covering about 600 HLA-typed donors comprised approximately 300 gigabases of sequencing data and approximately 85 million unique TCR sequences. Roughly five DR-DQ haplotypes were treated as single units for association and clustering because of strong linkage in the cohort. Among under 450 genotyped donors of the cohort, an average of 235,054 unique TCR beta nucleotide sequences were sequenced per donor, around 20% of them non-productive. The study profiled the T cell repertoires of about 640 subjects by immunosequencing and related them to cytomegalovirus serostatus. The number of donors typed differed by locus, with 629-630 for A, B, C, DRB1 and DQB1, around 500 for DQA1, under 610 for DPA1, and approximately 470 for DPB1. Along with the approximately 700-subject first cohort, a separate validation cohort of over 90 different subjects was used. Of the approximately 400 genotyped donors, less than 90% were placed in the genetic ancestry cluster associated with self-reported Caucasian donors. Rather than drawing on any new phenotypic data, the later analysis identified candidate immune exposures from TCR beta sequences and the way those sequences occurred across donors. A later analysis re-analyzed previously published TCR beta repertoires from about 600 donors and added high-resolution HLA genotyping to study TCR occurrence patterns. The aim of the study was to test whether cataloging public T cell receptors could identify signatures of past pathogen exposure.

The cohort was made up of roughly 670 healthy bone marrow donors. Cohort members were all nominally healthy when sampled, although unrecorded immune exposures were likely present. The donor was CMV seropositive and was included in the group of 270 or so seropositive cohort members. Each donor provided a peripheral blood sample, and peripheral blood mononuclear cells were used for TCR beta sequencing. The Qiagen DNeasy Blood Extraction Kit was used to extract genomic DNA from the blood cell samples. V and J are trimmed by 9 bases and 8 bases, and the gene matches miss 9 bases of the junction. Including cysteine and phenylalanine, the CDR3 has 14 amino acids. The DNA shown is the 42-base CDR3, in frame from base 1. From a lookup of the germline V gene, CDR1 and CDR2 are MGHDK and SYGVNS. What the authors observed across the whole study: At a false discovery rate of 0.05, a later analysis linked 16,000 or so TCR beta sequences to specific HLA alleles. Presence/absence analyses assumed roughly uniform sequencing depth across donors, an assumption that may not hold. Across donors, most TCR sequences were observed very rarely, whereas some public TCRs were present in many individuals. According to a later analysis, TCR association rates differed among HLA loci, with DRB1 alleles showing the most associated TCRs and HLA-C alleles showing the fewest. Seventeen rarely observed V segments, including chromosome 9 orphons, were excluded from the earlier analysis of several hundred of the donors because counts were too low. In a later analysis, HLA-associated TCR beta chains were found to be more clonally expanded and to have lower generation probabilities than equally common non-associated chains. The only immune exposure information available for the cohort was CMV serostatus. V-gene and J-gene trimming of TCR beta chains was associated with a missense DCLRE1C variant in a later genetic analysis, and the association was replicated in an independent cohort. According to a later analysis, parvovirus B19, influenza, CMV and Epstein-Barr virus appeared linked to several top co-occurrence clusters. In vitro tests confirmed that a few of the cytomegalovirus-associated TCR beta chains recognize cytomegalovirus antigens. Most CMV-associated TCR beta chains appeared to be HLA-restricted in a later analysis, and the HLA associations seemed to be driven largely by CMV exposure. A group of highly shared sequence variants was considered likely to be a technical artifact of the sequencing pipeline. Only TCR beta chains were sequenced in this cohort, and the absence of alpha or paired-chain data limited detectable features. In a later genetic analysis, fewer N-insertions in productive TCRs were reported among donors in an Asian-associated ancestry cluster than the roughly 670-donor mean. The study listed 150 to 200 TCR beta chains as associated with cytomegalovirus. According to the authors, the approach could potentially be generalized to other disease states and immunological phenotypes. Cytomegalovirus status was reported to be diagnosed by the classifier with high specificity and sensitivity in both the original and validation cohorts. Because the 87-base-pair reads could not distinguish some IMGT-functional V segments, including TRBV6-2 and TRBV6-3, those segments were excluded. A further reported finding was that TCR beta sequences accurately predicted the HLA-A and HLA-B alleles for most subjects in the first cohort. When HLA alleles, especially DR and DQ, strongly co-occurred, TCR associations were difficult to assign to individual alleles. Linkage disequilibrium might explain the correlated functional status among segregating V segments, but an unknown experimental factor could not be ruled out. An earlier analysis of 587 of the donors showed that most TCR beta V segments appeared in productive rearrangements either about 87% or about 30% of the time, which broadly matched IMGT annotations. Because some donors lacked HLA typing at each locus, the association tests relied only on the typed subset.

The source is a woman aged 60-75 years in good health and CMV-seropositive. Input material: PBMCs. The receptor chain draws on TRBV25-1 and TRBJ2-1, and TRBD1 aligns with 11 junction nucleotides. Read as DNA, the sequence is TGTGCCAGTCGGACAGGGGGCACAATAGATGAGCAGTTCTTC. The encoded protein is CASRTGGTIDEQFF.